The clone carrying this TCR beta chain was picked up many times. Its antigen is still unknown. The sample belongs to a study of regulatory T cells in long-lasting Graves disease. The CDR3 is 16 residues long. CDR1 and CDR2 from the germline V gene are SGHAT and FQNNGV. The V segment lost 3 bases and the J segment 0 bases; nucleotides outside the gene matches: 7. The time point denotes: persistent/refractory GD, antithyroid drugs over 5 years with positive TRAb. With RNA extracted from PBMCs as input, the TCR library was made. Patients hailed from an endocrinology department in Xi'an, China. The TCR beta library used iRepertoire HTBI primers with Arm-PCR amplification of CDR3. TCRdb reprocessed the multiplex PCR reads via MiXCR and lists one record per CDR3 protein. The sample contains some 370,000 distinct CDR3 sequences, 20% to 25% of which appear only once. Study-level findings and limits: Having only a small sample size may have limited accuracy.

The origin of this receptor is a female donor with Graves disease. Sequencing was performed on peripheral blood mononuclear cells (PBMCs), taken when the disease was refractory, from a patient treated with antithyroid drugs. The chain employs TRBV11-2 and TRBJ1-1; 7 bases are a match to TRBD1. The CDR3, as DNA: TGTGCCAGCAGCTTTCTGCGGACAGGAATGAACACTGAAGCTTTCTTT. It specifies CASSFLRTGMNTEAFF. Complete variable domain (other parts from reference TRBV11-2 and TRBJ1-1): EAGVAQSPRYKIIEKRQSVAFWCNPISGHATLYWYQQILGQGPKLLIQFQNNGVVDDSQLPKDRFSAERLKGVDSTLKIQPAKLEDSAVYLCASSFLRTGMNTEAFFGQGTRLTVV.